This T cell receptor (beta chain) was observed in a study of immune characteristics of hereditary and idiopathic chronic pancreatitis. Patients having total pancreatectomy with islet autotransplantation provided the chronic pancreatitis pancreas tissue. This CDR3 has 14 residues. After removal of 0 bases from V and 13 bases from J, the junction contained 7 bases not matched to a gene. Germline assignment: CDR1 SGHNT and CDR2 YENEEA. Sequenced by immunoSEQ multiplex PCR; TCRdb stores in-frame clones only, minus some. The table lists about 14,000 clones, less than 75% of them singletons, with 13% to 15% in the top ten.

The chain has TRBV11-3 and TRBJ2-1; 9 bases match TRBD2. This clonotype originated in a human donor with chronic pancreatitis. The material sequenced was pancreas tissue with hereditary chronic pancreatitis. The DNA of the CDR3 is TGTGCCAGCAGCTTAGAAGGTAGCGGGAGAACCCAGTTCTTC. Translated: CASSLEGSGRTQFF.